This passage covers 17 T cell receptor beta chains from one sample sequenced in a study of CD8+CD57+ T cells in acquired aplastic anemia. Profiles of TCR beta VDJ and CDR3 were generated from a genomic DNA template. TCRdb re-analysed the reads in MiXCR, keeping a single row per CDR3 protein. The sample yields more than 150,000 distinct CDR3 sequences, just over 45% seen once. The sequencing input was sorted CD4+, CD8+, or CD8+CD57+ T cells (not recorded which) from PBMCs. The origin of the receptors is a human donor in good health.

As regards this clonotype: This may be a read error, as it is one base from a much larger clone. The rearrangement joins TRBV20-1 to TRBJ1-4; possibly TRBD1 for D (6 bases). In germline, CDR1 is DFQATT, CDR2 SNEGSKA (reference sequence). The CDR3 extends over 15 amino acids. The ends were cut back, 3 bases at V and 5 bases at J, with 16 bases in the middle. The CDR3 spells CSASEGGTPNEKLFF. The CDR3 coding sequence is TGCAGTGCTAGTGAGGGAGGGACACCGAATGAAAAACTGTTTTTT.

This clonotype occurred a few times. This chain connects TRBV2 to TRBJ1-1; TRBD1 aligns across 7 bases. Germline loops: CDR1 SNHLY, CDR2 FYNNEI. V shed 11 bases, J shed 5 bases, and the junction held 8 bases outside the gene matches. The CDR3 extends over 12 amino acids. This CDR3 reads CAENDRVTEAFF. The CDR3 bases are TGTGCCGAAAACGACAGGGTTACTGAAGCTTTCTTT.

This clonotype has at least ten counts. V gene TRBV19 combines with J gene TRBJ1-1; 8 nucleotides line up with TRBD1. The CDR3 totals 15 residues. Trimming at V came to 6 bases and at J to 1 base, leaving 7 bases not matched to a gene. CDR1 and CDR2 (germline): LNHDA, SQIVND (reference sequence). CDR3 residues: CASSGQGGRNTEAFF. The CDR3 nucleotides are TGTGCCAGTAGCGGACAGGGAGGCAGGAACACTGAAGCTTTCTTT. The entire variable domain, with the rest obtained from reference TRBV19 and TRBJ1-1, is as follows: DGGITQSPKYLFRKEGQNVTLSCEQNLNHDAMYWYRQDPGQGLRLIYYSQIVNDFQKGDIAEGYSVSREKKESFPLTVTSAQKNPTAFYLCASSGQGGRNTEAFFGQGTRLTVV.

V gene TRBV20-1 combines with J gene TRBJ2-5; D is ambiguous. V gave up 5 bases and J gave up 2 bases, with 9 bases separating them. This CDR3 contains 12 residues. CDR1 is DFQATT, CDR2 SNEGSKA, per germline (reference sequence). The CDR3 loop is CSAPSQQETQYF. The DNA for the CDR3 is TGCAGTGCTCCCTCCCAGCAAGAGACCCAGTACTTC.

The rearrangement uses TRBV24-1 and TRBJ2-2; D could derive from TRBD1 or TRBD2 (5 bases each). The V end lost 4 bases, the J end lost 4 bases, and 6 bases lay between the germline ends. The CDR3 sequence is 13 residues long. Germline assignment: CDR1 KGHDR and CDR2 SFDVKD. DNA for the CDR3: TGTGCCACCAGTGAGGGGGTCACCGGGGAGCTGTTTTTT. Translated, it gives CATSEGVTGELFF.

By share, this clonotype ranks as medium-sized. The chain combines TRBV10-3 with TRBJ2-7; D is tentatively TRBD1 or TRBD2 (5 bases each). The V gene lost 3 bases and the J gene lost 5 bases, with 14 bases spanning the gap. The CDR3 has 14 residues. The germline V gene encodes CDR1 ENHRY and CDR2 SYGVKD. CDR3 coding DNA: TGTGCCATCAGTGACTCAGGGAGAAGGCACGAGCAGTACTTC. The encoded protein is CAISDSGRRHEQYF.

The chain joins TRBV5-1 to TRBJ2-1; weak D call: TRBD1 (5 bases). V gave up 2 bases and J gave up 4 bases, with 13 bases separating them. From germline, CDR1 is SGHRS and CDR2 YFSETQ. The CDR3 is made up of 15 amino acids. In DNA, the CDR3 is TGCGCCAGCAGCTTAGGGGAAGGCCAATACAATGAGCAGTTCTTC. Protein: CASSLGEGQYNEQFF. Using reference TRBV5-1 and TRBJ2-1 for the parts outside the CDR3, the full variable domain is KAGVTQTPRYLIKTRGQQVTLSCSPISGHRSVSWYQQTPGQGLQFLFEYFSETQRNKGNFPGRFSGRQFSNSRSEMNVSTLELGDSALYLCASSLGEGQYNEQFFGPGTRLTVL.

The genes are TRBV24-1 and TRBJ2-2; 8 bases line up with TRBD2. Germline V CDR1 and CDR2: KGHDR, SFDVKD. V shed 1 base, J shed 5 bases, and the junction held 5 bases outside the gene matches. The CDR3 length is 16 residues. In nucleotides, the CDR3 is TGTGCCACCAGTGATTTTAGCGGGAAAAATACCGGGGAGCTGTTTTTT. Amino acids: CATSDFSGKNTGELFF.

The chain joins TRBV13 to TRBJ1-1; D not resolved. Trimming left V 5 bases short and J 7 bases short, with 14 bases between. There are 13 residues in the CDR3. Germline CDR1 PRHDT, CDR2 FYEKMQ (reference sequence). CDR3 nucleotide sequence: TGTGCCAGCAGCCCTCAGGAAGGGAGTGAAGCTTTCTTT. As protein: CASSPQEGSEAFF. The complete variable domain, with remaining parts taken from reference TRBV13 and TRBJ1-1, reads AAGVIQSPRHLIKEKRETATLKCYPIPRHDTVYWYQQGPGQDPQFLISFYEKMQSDKGSIPDRFSAQQFSDYHSELNMSSLELGDSALYFCASSPQEGSEAFFGQGTRLTVV.

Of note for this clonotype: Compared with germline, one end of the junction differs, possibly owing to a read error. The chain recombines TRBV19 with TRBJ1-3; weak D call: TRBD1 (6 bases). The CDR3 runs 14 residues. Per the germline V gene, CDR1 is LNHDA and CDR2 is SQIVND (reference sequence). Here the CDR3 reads CASSIMGAGNTIYF. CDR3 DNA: TGTGCCAGTAGTATAATGGGGGCTGGAAACACTATATATTTT.

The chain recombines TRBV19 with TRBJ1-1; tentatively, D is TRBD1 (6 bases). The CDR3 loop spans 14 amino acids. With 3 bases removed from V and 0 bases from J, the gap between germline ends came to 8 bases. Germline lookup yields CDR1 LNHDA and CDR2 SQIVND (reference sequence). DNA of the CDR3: TGTGCCAGTAGTATGGGGGGCATGAACACTGAAGCTTTCTTT. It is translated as CASSMGGMNTEAFF.

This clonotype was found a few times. In DNA form, the CDR3 reads TGTGCCAGCTCACGACCGGGACAGGGGGGAGAGACCCAGTACTTC. Amino acid sequence: CASSRPGQGGETQYF. The chain recombines TRBV18 with TRBJ2-5, with 11 bases aligning to TRBD1. Trimming at V came to 4 bases and at J to 4 bases, leaving 5 bases not matched to a gene. Germline CDR1 is KGHSH and CDR2 is LQKENI. CDR3 length equals 15 residues. Full variable domain (rest looked up from reference TRBV18 and TRBJ2-5): NAGVMQNPRHLVRRRGQEARLRCSPMKGHSHVYWYRQLPEEGLKFMVYLQKENIIDESGMPKERFSAEFPKEGPSILRIQQVVRGDSAAYFCASSRPGQGGETQYFGPGTRLLVL.

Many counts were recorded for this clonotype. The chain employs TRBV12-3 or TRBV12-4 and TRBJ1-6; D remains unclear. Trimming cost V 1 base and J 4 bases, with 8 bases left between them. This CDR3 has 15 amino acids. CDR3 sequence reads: CASSLDRLYNSPLHF. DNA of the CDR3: TGTGCCAGCAGTTTAGATCGCCTGTATAATTCACCCCTCCACTTT.

The CDR3 region has the DNA TGTGCCAGCAGCTTGTGGGATCAGCCCCAGCATTTT. Translating gives CASSLWDQPQHF. The chain carries TRBV7-2 and TRBJ1-5, with D uncertain. The CDR3 consists of 12 residues. Germline assignment: CDR1 SGHTA and CDR2 FQGNSA. The ends were cut back, 3 bases at V and 5 bases at J, with 5 bases in the middle. The variable domain in full, completed from reference TRBV7-2 and TRBJ1-5, reads GAGVSQSPSNKVTEKGKDVELRCDPISGHTALYWYRQSLGQGLEFLIYFQGNSAPDKSGLPSDRFSAERTGGSVSTLTIQRTQQEDSAVYLCASSLWDQPQHFGDGTRLSIL.

CDR3 sequence reads: CAISYDRNTGELFF. CDR3 nucleotide sequence: TGTGCCATCAGCTACGACAGGAACACCGGGGAGCTGTTTTTT. The gene calls are TRBV10-3 and TRBJ2-2, with D tentatively TRBD1 (5 bases). Between the trimmed V and J ends, which lost 6 bases and 1 base, there was a span of 9 bases. The CDR3 spans 14 residues. The germline CDR1 and CDR2 sequences are ENHRY and SYGVKD.

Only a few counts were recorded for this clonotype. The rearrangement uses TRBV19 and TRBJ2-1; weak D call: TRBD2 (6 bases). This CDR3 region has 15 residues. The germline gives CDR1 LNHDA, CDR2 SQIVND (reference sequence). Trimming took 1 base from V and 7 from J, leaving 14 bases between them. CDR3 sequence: CASSIVDGSTNEQFF. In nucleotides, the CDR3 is TGTGCCAGTAGTATAGTCGACGGGAGTACTAATGAGCAGTTCTTC.

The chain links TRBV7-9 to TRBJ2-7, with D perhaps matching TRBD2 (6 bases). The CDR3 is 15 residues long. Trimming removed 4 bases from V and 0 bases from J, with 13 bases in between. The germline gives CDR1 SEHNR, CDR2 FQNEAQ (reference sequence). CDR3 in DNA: TGTGCCAGCAGCTGGGGTGGGGGGATCTCCTACGAGCAGTACTTC. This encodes CASSWGGGISYEQYF.